The entry below gives a single T cell receptor (beta chain) sequence along with its context. Its antigen is undetermined. The source of the sample is a study of cytomegalovirus exposure and HLA in healthy donors. Study-wide results and limits: Earlier results showed most TCR beta V segments being productive about 87% or about 30% of the time. Investigators reported approximately 170 TCR beta chains as tied to cytomegalovirus.

Trimming at V came to 5 bases and at J to 3 bases, leaving 10 bases not matched to a gene. The CDR3 runs to 16 residues. Germline V gene data show CDR1 as SEHNR and CDR2 as FQNEAQ (reference sequence). 13 Jbeta primers and 60 Vbeta primers were used for the PCR. Some clones are missing from TCRdb's copy, which holds only in-frame ones; the method was immunoSEQ multiplex PCR. The sample has tens of thousands of clones, 77% seen once; the top ten hold around 3.1%. The sample consisted of PBMCs. The rearrangement links TRBV7-9 to TRBJ2-3; 8 bases are shared with TRBD1. The TCR was taken from a man aged 50 or older in good health and CMV-seropositive. CDR3: CASSPHWTGSTDTQYF. The CDR3 DNA sequence: TGTGCCAGCAGCCCCCACTGGACAGGGTCAACAGATACGCAGTATTTT.